What follows are 5 T cell receptor beta chains derived from one specimen sequenced in a study of regulatory T cells in long-lasting Graves disease. HTBI primers from iRepertoire and Arm-PCR of CDR3 regions yielded the TCR beta libraries. TCRdb independently ran MiXCR on the multiplex PCR reads; one entry per CDR3 protein. The sample includes 450,000 to 500,000 distinct CDR3 sequences, around 15% of them seen just once. As to time point: newly diagnosed GD, antithyroid drugs for less than 3 months. RNA from PBMCs was the source of the TCR library. This same sample was also part of a study on T cells in Graves' hyperthyroidism and ophthalmopathy.

The sample was peripheral blood mononuclear cells (PBMCs), taken at new diagnosis, from a patient treated with antithyroid drugs. The receptors shown here come from a man aged 35 to 55 with Graves disease.

J is TRBJ2-7 and V is TRBV29-1; a weak D match, TRBD1 (5 bases). Looked up from germline, CDR1 is SQVTM and CDR2 is ANQGSEA. V was trimmed by 4 bases and J by 0 bases, leaving 19 bases between them. The CDR3 covers 16 residues. For the CDR3, the DNA is TGCAGCGTTGGCCCAAAGGGGCCAGGGCACTCCTACGAGCAGTACTTC. Its translation is CSVGPKGPGHSYEQYF.

Concerning this clonotype: Sequence at one end of the junction differs from germline and may be a read error. V gene TRBV7-9 combines with J gene TRBJ1-4, with a weak D call TRBD1 (6 bases). CDR1 is SEHNR and CDR2 is FQNEAQ in the germline V gene (reference sequence). This CDR3 region has 19 residues. CDR3 bases: TGTGCCAGCAGCCTAACACTTACATCCGAACCTGGGACACCTGAGAAACTGGTTTTT. Translated: CASSLTLTSEPGTPEKLVF.

The table lists this clonotype with many counts. The chain combines TRBV5-1 with TRBJ1-1; 7 bases match TRBD1. In germline, CDR1 is SGHRS, CDR2 YFSETQ. V was clipped by 4 bases and J by 5 bases; unmatched bases: 5. CDR3 length: 13 residues. CDR3 DNA: TGCGCCAGCAGCCTTACAGGGGAGACTGAAGCTTTCTTT. This codes for CASSLTGETEAFF.

This clonotype was recorded many times. The chain joins TRBV20-1 to TRBJ2-2; 14 positions match TRBD2. CDR1 DFQATT and CDR2 SNEGSKA come from the germline V gene (reference sequence). The CDR3 contains 17 residues. Trimming removed 6 bases from V and 0 bases from J; junction bases left unmatched: 6. CDR3 sequence reads: CSAPTSGRVSNTGELFF. CDR3 bases: TGCAGTGCGCCGACTAGCGGGAGGGTCTCGAACACCGGGGAGCTGTTTTTT.

This clonotype was detected many times. The chain combines TRBV20-1 with TRBJ2-5; perhaps TRBD2 as D (5 bases). This CDR3 is 13 amino acids long. Between the trimmed V and J ends, which lost 1 base and 5 bases, there was a span of 11 bases. Germline CDR1 reads DFQATT; CDR2 reads SNEGSKA (reference sequence). The CDR3 sequence: CSARGRGGETQYF. The DNA for the CDR3 is TGCAGTGCTAGAGGTCGTGGCGGGGAGACCCAGTACTTC.